This T cell receptor (beta chain) was obtained from a study of cytomegalovirus exposure and HLA in healthy donors (TCRdb year 2017). Context from the whole study: A later analysis indicated that the 130 or so validation repertoires were generated on the platform also employed for the 670 or so repertoires of the first cohort. Along with the approximately 700-subject first cohort, a separate validation cohort of over a hundred different subjects was used. High-throughput TCR immunosequencing, statistical association of individual TCRs with disease status, and machine learning were combined to predict cytomegalovirus infection status. The study was designed to test whether signatures of past pathogen exposure could be identified by cataloging public T cell receptors.

The library was generated by the immunoSEQ multiplex PCR assay. In the paper's pipeline: To diagnose cytomegalovirus status from the catalog of TCR beta chain sequences, a statistical classification framework was built. The table was pulled from immuneACCESS by TCRdb, which kept in-frame rearrangements only. Such tables lose some clones; where checked, under half of the loss comes from unresolved V genes, and the rest has no known cause. That table furnishes V, J and clone size, whereas the DNA furnished D and trimming. The sample table shows 300,000 to 400,000 clones, and around 86% are seen once. Jointly, the top ten make up roughly 0.8% of the sample. What the study reported, not specific to this receptor: While some public TCRs were present in many individuals, most TCR sequences turned up only very rarely across donors. A later analysis had no HLA typing for the validation cohort, so co-occurrence there was scored across all 130 or so repertoires. The study listed 150 to 200 TCR beta chains as associated with cytomegalovirus. Subsequent analysis determined that TCRs grouped into clusters in the first cohort also showed a tendency toward co-occurrence across the 90 to 150 validation repertoires, and 94% of cluster scores exceeded 0. The classifier was reported to diagnose cytomegalovirus status with high specificity and sensitivity in both the original and validation cohorts. According to the authors, the approach could potentially be generalized to other disease states and immunological phenotypes. Three of the identified cytomegalovirus-associated TCR beta chains were confirmed in vitro to be specific for cytomegalovirus antigens.

Cut back by 5 bases and 0 bases, the V and J ends lie 7 bases apart. Per the germline V gene (reference sequence), MNHEY is the CDR1 and SMNVEV is the CDR2. Including cysteine and phenylalanine, the CDR3 has 13 amino acids. Just CDR3 DNA is preserved here, 39 bases in frame from base 1. In this sample, this clone turned up once. Its target antigen remains unknown. It has no much larger one-base neighbor in the sample; base qualities were not kept. The donors were included in the validation cohort of some 110 subjects, a group kept apart from the roughly 670-subject first cohort. The chain is assembled from TRBV27 and TRBJ1-1; there is no confident call for the D gene. The receptor comes from a young woman in good health and CMV-seronegative. What was sequenced was PBMCs. The CDR3: CASSPYMNTEAFF. The nucleotide sequence reads as follows: TGTGCCAGCAGTCCGTATATGAACACTGAAGCTTTCTTT.